This TCR beta chain was sequenced in a study of blood T cell repertoires in COVID-19. At the level of the study: Collection of acute and convalescent COVID-19 samples took place in the United States, Italy and Spain.

Profiled with immunoSEQ multiplex PCR; TCRdb holds only in-frame clones, not every one. The table has hundreds of thousands of clones, around nine tenths seen once; the top ten hold less than 2%. The sample taken for sequencing was peripheral blood. The sequence was obtained from a young woman with COVID-19, enrolled during active disease.

The CDR3 DNA is TGTGCCAGCTCAGAGGGACAGAACTACGAGCAGTACTTC. Translation gives CASSEGQNYEQYF. The chain couples TRBV18 to TRBJ2-7; 7 bases line up with TRBD1. The ends lost 5 bases at V and 3 bases at J; junction bases unmatched: 4. This CDR3 spans 13 amino acids. Germline V lookup: CDR1 KGHSH, CDR2 LQKENI.